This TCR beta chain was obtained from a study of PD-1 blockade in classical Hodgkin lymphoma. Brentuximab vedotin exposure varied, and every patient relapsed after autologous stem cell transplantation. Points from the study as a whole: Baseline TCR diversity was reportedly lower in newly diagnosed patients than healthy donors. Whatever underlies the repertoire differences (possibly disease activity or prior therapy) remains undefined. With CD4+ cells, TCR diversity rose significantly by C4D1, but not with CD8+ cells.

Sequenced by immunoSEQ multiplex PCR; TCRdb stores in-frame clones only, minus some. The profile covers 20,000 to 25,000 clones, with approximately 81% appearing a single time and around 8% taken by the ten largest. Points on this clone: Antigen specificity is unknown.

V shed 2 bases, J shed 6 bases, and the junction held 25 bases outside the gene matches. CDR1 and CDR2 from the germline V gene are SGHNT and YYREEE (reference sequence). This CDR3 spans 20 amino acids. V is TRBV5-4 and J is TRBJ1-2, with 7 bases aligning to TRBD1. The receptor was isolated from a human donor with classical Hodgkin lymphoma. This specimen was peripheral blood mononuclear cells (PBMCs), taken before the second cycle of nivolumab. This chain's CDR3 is CASSFPRKRTQGLPAHGYTF. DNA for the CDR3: TGTGCCAGCAGCTTCCCGCGAAAAAGAACACAGGGGTTGCCGGCCCATGGCTACACCTTC.